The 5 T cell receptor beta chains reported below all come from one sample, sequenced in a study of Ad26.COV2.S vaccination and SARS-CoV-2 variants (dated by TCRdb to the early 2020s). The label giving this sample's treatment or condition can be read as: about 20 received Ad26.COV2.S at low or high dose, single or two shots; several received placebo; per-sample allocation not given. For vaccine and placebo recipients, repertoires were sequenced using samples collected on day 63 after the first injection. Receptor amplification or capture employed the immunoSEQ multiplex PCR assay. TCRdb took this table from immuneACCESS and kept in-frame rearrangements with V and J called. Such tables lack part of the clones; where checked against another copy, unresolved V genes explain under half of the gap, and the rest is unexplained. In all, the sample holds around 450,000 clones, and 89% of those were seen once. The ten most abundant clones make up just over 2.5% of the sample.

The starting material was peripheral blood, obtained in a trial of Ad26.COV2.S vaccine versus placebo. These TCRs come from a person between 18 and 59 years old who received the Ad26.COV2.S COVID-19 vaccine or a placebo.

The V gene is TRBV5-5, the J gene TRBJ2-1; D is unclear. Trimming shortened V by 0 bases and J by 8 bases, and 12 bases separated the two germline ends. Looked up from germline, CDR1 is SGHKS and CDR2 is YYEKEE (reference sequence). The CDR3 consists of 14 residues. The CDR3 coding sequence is TGTGCCAGCAGCTTGGCTCACAGTCAGTATGAGCAGTTCTTC. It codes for CASSLAHSQYEQFF.

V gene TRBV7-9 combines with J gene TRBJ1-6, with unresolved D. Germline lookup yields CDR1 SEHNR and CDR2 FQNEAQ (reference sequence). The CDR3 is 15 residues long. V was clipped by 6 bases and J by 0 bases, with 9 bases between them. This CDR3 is CASSSGSSYNSPLHF. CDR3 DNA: TGTGCCAGCAGTTCTGGGTCCTCCTATAATTCACCCCTCCACTTT.

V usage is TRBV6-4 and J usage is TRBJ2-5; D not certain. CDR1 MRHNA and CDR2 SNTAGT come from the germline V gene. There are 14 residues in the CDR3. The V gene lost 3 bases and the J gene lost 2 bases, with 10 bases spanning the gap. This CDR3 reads CASSEFTPQETQYF. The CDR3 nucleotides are TGTGCCAGCAGTGAATTTACACCTCAAGAGACCCAGTACTTC.

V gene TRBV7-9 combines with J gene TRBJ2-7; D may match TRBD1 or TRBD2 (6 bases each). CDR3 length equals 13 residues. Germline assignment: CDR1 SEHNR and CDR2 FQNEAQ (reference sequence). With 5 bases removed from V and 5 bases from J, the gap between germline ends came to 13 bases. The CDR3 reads CASSLGGLNEQYF. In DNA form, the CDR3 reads TGTGCCAGCAGCCTGGGGGGCCTCAACGAGCAGTACTTC.

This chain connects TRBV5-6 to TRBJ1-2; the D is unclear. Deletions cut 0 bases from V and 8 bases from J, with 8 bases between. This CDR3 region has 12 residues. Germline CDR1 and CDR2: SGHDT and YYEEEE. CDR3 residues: CASSLVPSGYTF. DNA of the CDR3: TGTGCCAGCAGCTTGGTTCCGTCGGGCTACACCTTC.